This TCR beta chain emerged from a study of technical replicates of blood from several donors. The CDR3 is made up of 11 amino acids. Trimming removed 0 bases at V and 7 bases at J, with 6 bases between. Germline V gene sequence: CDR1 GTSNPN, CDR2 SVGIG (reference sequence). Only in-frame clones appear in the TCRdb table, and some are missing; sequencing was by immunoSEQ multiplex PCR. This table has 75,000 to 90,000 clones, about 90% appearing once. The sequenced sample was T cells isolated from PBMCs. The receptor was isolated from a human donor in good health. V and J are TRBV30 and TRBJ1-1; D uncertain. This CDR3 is CAWSVSGEAFF. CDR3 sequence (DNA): TGTGCCTGGAGTGTTTCAGGTGAAGCTTTCTTT.